The clone carrying this T cell receptor (beta chain) was seen ten or more times. The data originate from a study of human T cells and chemical hapten exposure. The germline V gene encodes CDR1 MGHDK and CDR2 SYGVNS. The junction had 6 bases not matched to a gene; V was cut back by 2 bases and J by 3 bases. The CDR3 runs 16 residues. Via MiXCR, TCRdb re-called the RACE reads, giving one row per CDR3 protein. Seen here are around 130,000 distinct CDR3 sequences, approximately 9.5% observed once, and the top ten hold roughly 1.6%. Time point in this sample: healthy volunteer bleed at 2 weeks. It was from unfractionated whole blood that total RNA was extracted.

Sequenced sample: whole blood. V usage is TRBV25-1 and J usage is TRBJ1-1, with 10 positions matching TRBD1. The receptor's source is a male donor in good health. Some clones in this sample may be carry-over from other donors' samples. This chain's CDR3 is CASSEGPDRGDTEAFF. The CDR3 DNA reads as TGTGCCAGCAGTGAAGGCCCGGACAGGGGGGACACTGAAGCTTTCTTT.